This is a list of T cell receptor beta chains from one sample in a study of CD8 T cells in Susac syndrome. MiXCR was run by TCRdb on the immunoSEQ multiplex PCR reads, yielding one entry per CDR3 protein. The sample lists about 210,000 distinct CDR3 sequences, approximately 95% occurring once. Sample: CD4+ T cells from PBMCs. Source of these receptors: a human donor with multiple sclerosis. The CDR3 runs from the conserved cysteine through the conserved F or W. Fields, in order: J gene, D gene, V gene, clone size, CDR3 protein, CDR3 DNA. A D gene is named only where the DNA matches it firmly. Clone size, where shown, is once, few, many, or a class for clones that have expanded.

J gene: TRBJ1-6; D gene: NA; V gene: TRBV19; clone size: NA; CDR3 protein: CASRDSPKYNSPLHF; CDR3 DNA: TGTGCCAGTAGGGACAGCCCAAAATATAATTCACCCCTCCACTTT
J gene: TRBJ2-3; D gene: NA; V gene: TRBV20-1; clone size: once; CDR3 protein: CSAEDWRGTDTQYF; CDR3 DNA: TGCAGTGCGGAGGACTGGAGGGGCACAGATACGCAGTATTTT
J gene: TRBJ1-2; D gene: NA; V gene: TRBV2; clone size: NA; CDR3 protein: CASSEASAYGYTF; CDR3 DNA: TGTGCCAGCAGTGAAGCTAGCGCCTATGGCTACACCTTC
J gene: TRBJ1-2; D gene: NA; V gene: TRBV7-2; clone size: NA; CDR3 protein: CASTGPDRPYGYTF; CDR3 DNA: TGTGCCAGCACCGGACCCGACAGGCCCTATGGCTACACCTTC
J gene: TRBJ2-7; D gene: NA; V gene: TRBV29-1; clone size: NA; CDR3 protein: CSVRTSGIYEQYF; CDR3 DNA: TGCAGCGTTCGGACCAGTGGGATCTACGAGCAGTACTTC
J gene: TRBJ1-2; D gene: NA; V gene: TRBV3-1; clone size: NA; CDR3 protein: CASSQGTANYGYTF; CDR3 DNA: TGTGCCAGCAGCCAAGGAACAGCTAACTATGGCTACACCTTC
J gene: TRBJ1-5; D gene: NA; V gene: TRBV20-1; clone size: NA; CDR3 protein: CSASLGRSDQPQHF; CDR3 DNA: TGCAGTGCTAGCCTTGGCCGGTCCGATCAGCCCCAGCATTTT
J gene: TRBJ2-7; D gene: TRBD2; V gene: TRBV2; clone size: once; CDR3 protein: CASSRTSGSGEQYF; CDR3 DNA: TGTGCCAGCAGCAGGACTAGCGGGAGTGGCGAGCAGTACTTC
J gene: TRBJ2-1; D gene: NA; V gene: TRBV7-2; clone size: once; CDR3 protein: CASSRQQGQGNYNEQFF; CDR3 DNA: TGTGCCAGCAGCCGACAACAAGGCCAGGGGAACTACAATGAGCAGTTCTTC
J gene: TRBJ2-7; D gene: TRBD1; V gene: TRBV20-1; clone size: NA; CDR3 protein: CSAGTGSRYEQYF; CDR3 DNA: TGCAGTGCAGGGACAGGAAGCCGCTACGAGCAGTACTTC
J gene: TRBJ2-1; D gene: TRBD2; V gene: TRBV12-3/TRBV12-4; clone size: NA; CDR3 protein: CASSFLAANEQFF; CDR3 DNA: TGTGCCAGCAGTTTTCTAGCGGCCAATGAGCAGTTCTTC
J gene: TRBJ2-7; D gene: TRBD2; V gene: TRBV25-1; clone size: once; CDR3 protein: CASSELQAGDVHEQYF; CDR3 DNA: TGTGCCAGCAGTGAACTCCAAGCGGGAGACGTCCACGAGCAGTACTTC
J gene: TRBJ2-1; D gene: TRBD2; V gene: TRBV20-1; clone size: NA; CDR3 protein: CSARAGGGRVNEQFF; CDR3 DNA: TGCAGTGCTAGAGCCGGTGGCGGGAGGGTGAATGAGCAGTTCTTC
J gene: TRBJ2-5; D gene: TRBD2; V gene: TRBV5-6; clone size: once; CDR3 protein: CASSPASGGAGETQYF; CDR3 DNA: TGTGCCAGCAGCCCAGCTAGCGGGGGGGCCGGGGAGACCCAGTACTTC
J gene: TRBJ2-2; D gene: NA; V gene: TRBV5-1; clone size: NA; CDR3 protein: CASSLSGGGTGELFF; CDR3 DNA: TGCGCCAGCAGCTTATCAGGCGGAGGCACCGGGGAGCTGTTTTTT
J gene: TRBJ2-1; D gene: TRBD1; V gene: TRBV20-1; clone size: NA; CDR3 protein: CSERGQGNYNEQFF; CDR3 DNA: TGCAGTGAGCGAGGACAGGGTAACTACAATGAGCAGTTCTTC
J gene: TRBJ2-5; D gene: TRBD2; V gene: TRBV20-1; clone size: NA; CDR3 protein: CSARDVAWGGETQYF; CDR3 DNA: TGCAGTGCTAGAGATGTAGCGTGGGGAGGGGAGACCCAGTACTTC
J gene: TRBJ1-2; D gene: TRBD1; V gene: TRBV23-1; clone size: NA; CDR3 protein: CASSARDRGFGYTF; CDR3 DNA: TGCGCCAGCAGCGCGCGGGACAGGGGATTTGGCTACACCTTC
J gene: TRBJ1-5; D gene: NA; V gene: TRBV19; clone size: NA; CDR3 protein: CASIPRGGSNQPQHF; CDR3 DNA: TGTGCCAGTATCCCACGGGGTGGAAGCAATCAGCCCCAGCATTTT
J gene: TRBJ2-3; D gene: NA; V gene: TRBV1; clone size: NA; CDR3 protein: CTSSQNSRRGEGTDTQYF; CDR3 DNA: TGCACCAGCAGCCAAAATTCACGGCGGGGCGAGGGCACAGATACGCAGTATTTT
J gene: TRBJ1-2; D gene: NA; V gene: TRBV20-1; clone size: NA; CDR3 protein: CSATNRDGGYGYTF; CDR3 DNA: TGCAGTGCTACAAACCGGGACGGAGGATATGGCTACACCTTC
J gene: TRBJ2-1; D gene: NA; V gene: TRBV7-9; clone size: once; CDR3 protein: CASSSDSYNEQFF; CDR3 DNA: TGTGCCAGCAGCTCGGACTCCTACAATGAGCAGTTCTTC
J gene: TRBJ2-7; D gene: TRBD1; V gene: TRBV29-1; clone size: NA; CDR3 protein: CSVEYQGAYEQYF; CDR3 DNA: TGCAGCGTTGAATACCAGGGGGCATACGAGCAGTACTTC
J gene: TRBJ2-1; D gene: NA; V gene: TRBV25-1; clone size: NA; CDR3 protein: CASSHPGSDEQFF; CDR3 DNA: TGTGCCAGCAGTCACCCGGGTTCCGATGAGCAGTTCTTC
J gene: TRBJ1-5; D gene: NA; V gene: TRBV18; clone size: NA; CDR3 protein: CASSPEGNRNQPQHF; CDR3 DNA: TGTGCCAGCTCACCGGAAGGGAACAGGAATCAGCCCCAGCATTTT
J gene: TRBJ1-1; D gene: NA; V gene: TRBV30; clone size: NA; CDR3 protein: CAWSEKSISFF; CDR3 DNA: TGTGCCTGGAGCGAAAAGAGTATTTCTTTCTTT
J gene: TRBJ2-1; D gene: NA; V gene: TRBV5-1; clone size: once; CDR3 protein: CASSGLPTYNEQFF; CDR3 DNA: TGCGCCAGCAGCGGCCTGCCGACCTACAATGAGCAGTTCTTC
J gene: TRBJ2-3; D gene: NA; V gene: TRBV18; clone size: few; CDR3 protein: CASSRGRSTDTQYF; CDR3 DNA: TGTGCCAGCTCACGCGGACGCAGCACAGATACGCAGTATTTT
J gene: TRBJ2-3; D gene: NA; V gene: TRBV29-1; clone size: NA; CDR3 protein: CSVGGATDTQYF; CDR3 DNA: TGCAGCGTTGGGGGAGCCACAGATACGCAGTATTTT
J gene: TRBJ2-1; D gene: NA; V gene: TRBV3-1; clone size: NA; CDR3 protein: CASSPASRGRVEQFF; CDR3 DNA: TGTGCCAGCAGCCCAGCTTCTCGGGGACGCGTTGAGCAGTTCTTC
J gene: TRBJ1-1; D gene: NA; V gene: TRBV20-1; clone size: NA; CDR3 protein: CSAKSRVTTEAFF; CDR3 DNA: TGCAGTGCTAAATCTCGAGTGACCACTGAAGCTTTCTTT
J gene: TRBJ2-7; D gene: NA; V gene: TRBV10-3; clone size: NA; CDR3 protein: CAISDQVGGRVQYF; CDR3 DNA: TGTGCCATCAGTGACCAGGTCGGCGGTCGAGTGCAGTACTTC
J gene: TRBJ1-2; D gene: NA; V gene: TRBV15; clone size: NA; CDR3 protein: CATSRVLGAHRGYTF; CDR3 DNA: TGTGCCACCAGCAGAGTACTCGGGGCGCATCGGGGCTACACCTTC
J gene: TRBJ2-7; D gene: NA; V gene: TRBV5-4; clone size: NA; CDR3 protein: CASSLVGAPEQYF; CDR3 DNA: TGTGCCAGCAGCTTGGTTGGGGCACCCGAGCAGTACTTC
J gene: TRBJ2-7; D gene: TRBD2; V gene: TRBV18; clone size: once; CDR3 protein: CASSPQGIGLAGGNEQYF; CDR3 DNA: TGTGCCAGCTCACCGCAGGGGATTGGACTAGCGGGAGGAAACGAGCAGTACTTC
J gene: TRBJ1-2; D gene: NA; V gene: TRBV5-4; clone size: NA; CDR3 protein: CASSFGAGRIVNYGYTF; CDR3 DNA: TGTGCCAGCAGCTTCGGAGCGGGACGGATAGTTAACTATGGCTACACCTTC
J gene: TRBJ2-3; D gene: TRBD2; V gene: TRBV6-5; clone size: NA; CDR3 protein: CASSSSGAGESDTQYF; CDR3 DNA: TGTGCCAGCAGTTCCAGTGGGGCGGGGGAATCAGATACGCAGTATTTT
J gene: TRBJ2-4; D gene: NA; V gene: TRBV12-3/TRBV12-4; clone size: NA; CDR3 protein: CASSRVAKNIQYF; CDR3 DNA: TGTGCCAGCAGTCGGGTAGCCAAAAACATTCAGTACTTC
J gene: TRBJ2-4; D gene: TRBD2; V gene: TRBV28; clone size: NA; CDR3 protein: CASSLHPGLELNIQYF; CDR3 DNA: TGTGCCAGCAGTTTACATCCGGGACTAGAGTTAAACATTCAGTACTTC
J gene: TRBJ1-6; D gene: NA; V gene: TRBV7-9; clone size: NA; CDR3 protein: CASSLERDNSPLHF; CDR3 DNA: TGTGCCAGCAGCTTAGAACGGGATAATTCACCCCTCCACTTT
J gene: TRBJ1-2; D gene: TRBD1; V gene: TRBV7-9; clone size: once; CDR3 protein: CASSFLDRVYGYTF; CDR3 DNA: TGTGCCAGCAGCTTCCTCGACAGGGTCTATGGCTACACCTTC
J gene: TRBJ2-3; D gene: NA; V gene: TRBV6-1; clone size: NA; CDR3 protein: CVSSEAGGTDTQYF; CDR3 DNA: TGTGTCAGCAGTGAAGCTGGGGGAACAGATACGCAGTATTTT
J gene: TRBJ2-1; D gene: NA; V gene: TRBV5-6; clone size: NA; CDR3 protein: CASSLVGASADEQFF; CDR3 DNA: TGTGCCAGCAGCTTGGTAGGGGCTAGCGCCGATGAGCAGTTCTTC
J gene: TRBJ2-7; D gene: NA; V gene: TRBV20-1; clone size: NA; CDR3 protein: CSAGLHEQYF; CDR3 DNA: TGCAGTGCTGGACTCCACGAGCAGTACTTC
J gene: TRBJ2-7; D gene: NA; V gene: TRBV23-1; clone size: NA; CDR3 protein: CASTRQTIYEQYF; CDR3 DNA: TGCGCCAGCACACGACAGACCATCTACGAGCAGTACTTC
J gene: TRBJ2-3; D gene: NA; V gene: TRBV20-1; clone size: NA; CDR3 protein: CSAAEHTIFSEWGDTQYF; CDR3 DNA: TGCAGTGCTGCCGAACACACTATCTTTAGCGAGTGGGGAGATACGCAGTATTTT
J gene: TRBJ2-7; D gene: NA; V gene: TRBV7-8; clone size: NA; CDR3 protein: CASSSPASYEQYF; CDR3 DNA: TGTGCCAGCAGCTCGCCAGCATCCTACGAGCAGTACTTC
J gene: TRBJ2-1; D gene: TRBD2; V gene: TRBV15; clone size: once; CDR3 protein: CATSRVGAGVDNEQFF; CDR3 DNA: TGTGCCACCAGCAGAGTTGGAGCGGGGGTAGACAATGAGCAGTTCTTC
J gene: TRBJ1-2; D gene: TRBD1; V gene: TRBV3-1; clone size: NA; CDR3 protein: CASSQWTGPPYGYTF; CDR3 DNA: TGTGCCAGCAGTCAATGGACAGGGCCGCCTTATGGCTACACCTTC
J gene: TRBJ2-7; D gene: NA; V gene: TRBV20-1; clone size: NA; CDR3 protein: CSATTGGASSYEQYF; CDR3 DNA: TGCAGTGCCACGACAGGAGGAGCGAGCTCCTACGAGCAGTACTTC
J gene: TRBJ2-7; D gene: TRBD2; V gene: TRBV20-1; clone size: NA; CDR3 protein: CSAGLAGGFYEQYF; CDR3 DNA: TGCAGTGCGGGACTAGCGGGAGGTTTCTACGAGCAGTACTTC
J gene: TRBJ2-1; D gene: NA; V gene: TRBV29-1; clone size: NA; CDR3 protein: CSVDTRLGPYNEQFF; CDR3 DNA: TGCAGCGTTGACACCCGCCTAGGCCCCTACAATGAGCAGTTCTTC
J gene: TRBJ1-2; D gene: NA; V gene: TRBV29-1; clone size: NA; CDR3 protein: CSVEEDSYGYTF; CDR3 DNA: TGCAGCGTTGAAGAAGACAGCTATGGCTACACCTTC
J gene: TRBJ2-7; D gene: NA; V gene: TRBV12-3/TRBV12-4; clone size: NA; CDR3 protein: CASSLIRGRGEQYF; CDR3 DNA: TGTGCCAGCAGTTTAATCAGGGGAAGGGGGGAGCAGTACTTC
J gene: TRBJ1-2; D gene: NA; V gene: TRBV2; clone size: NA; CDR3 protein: CASRARTANGYTF; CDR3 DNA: TGTGCCAGCAGGGCACGGACAGCGAATGGCTACACCTTC
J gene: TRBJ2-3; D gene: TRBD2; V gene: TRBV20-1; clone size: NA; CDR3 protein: CSARENVAGGQYF; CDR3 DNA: TGCAGTGCTAGAGAGAACGTAGCGGGAGGGCAGTATTTT